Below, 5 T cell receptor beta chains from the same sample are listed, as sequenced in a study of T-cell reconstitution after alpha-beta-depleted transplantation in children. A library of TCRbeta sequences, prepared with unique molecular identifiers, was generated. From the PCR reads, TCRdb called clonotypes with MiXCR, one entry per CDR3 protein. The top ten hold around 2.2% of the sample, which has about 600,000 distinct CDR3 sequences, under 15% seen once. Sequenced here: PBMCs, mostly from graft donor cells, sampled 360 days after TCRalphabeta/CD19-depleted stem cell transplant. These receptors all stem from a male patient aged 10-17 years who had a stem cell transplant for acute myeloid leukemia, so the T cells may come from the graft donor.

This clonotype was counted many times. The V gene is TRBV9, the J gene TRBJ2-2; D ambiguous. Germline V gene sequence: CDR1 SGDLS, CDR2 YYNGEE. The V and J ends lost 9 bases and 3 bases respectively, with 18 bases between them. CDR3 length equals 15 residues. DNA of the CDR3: TGTGCCACCCATCCCGATCCTTCGTACACCGGGGAGCTGTTTTTT. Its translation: CATHPDPSYTGELFF.

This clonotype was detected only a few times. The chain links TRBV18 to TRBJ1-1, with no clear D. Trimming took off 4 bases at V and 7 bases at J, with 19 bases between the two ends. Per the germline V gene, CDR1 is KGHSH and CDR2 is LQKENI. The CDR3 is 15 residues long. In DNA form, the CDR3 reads TGTGCCAGCTCACTACTTGACGGTCGTAACGGTGAAGCTTTCTTT. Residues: CASSLLDGRNGEAFF.

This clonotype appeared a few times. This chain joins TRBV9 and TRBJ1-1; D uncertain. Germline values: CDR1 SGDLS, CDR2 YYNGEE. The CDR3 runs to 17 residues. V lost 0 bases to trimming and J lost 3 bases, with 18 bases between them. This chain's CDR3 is CASSVGFTGPSDTEAFF. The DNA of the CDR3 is TGTGCCAGCAGCGTAGGTTTTACCGGACCGTCAGACACTGAAGCTTTCTTT.

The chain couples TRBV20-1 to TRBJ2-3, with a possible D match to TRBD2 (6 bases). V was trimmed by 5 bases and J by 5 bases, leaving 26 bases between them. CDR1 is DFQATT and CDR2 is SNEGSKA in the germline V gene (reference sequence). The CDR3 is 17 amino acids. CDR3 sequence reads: CSAPLAEAGSREDTQYF. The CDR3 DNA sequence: TGCAGTGCTCCCCTTGCTGAGGCGGGATCAAGAGAAGATACGCAGTATTTT.

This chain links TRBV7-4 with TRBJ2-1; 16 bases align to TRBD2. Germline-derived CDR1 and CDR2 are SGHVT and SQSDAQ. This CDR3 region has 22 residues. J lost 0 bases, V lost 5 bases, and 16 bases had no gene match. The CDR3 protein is CASSQSPDRGLAGGLSYNEQFF. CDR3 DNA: TGTGCCAGCAGCCAGAGCCCTGACAGGGGACTAGCGGGAGGGCTCTCCTACAATGAGCAGTTCTTC.